This TCR beta chain was captured in a study of T cells in localized non-small cell lung cancer. Regarding the study as a whole: A median of about 52 clones ranked among the top 100 in tumor appeared in adjacent lung. Highest T cell clonality was seen in uninvolved adjacent lung, surpassing that measured in tumor.

Unmatched junction bases numbered 7, after V lost 5 bases and J lost 8 bases. CDR1 is SGHNT and CDR2 is YYREEE in the germline V gene (reference sequence). The CDR3 spans 13 residues. Comments on this clone: What it binds is unknown.

Sequenced by immunoSEQ multiplex PCR; TCRdb stores in-frame clones only, minus some. The sample contains some 9,600 clones, about 90% of which appear only once. Sequenced here: peripheral blood, sampled before any cancer treatment. The V and J genes are TRBV5-4 and TRBJ2-3; 8 bases map to TRBD1. The origin of this receptor is a male donor at least 60 years old with stage III squamous cell lung carcinoma. The CDR3 DNA follows: TGTGCCAGCAGTCCTTCAGGGGGCAGTACGCAGTATTTT. It specifies CASSPSGGSTQYF.